This T cell receptor (beta chain) emerged from a study of blood T cell repertoires in COVID-19. Across the study: From the United States, Italy and Spain came samples of acute and convalescent COVID-19. T cells, B-cell-depleted T cells, or PBMCs provided the cDNA or gDNA that served as material.

The junction had 8 bases not matched to a gene; V was cut back by 7 bases and J by 7 bases. CDR1 is MDHEN, CDR2 SYDVKM, per germline. The CDR3 is 13 amino acids. In the original analysis: Using reference gene primer amplification, nucleated cell counts were estimated. The assay was immunoSEQ multiplex PCR, and TCRdb's table has in-frame clones only and misses some. V, J and clone size are taken as reported in that table, and D and trimming were inferred from the DNA itself. The profile shows 200,000 to 250,000 clones, more than 75% of them singletons. This receptor was identified in a woman aged 70 to 79 with COVID-19, enrolled during active disease. This chain uses TRBV28 with TRBJ1-2; 8 bases agree with TRBD1. Material: peripheral blood. CDR3 protein: CASTLGTGRGYTF. DNA of the CDR3: TGTGCCAGCACCCTGGGGACAGGACGTGGCTACACCTTC.